The TCR beta chain under discussion was sequenced for a study of cytomegalovirus exposure and HLA in healthy donors. Whole-study results and caveats: Sequencing likely produced, as an artifact, a cluster of highly shared sequence variants.

This clone has a handful of counts. Its cognate antigen is unknown. 13 Jbeta primers and 60 Vbeta primers were used for the PCR. Per the original data handling: Tens of millions of unique TCR beta chains, some 9.9 million of them shared, were counted by a later analysis. TCRdb's table, derived via immunoSEQ multiplex PCR, lists solely in-frame clones and lacks some. V and J calls plus clone size are reproduced from that table; the DNA served to infer D and trimming. This table has 55,000 to 80,000 clones, around 72% appearing once. CDR3 length equals 16 residues. Germline values: CDR1 MNHNY, CDR2 SVGAGI (reference sequence). Trimming cost V 5 bases and J 1 base, with 17 bases left between them.

This TCR was recovered from a woman aged 30 to 39 in good health and CMV-seropositive. The sequenced sample consisted of PBMCs. This rearrangement joins TRBV6-6 to TRBJ1-1; D call uncertain. As DNA, the CDR3 is TGTGCCAGCAGTCCCCATTGGGCAACAGCGAACACTGAAGCTTTCTTT. This encodes CASSPHWATANTEAFF.